Following are 3 T cell receptor beta chains from one sample sequenced in a study of blood T cell repertoires in COVID-19. TCRdb keeps only in-frame clones here, not all; method: immunoSEQ multiplex PCR. Here the sample spans around 250,000 clones, roughly nine tenths being singletons. Material for sequencing was peripheral blood. These receptors were taken from a man aged 40-50 years with active or convalescent COVID-19.

The rearrangement links TRBV28 to TRBJ2-7, with 10 bases fitting TRBD1. Germline trimming cut 1 base from V and 1 base from J; bases unmatched to any gene: 7. There are 17 residues in the CDR3. The germline CDR1 and CDR2 sequences are MDHEN and SYDVKM. The CDR3 spells CASSLSLRTGGSYEQYF. CDR3 bases: TGTGCCAGCAGTTTATCTCTCCGGACAGGGGGGTCCTACGAGCAGTACTTC.

A remark on this clone: The sample carries other DNA sequences with the same CDR3. V is TRBV6-2 or TRBV6-3 and J is TRBJ2-2; TRBD1 matches at 8 bases. The CDR3 contains 13 residues. From germline, CDR1 is MNHEY and CDR2 SVGEGT. V was pared by 6 bases and J by 7 bases, with 4 bases of the junction left unmatched. The DNA of the CDR3 is TGTGCCAGCAGCCCGACAGGGGTCGGGGAGCTGTTTTTT. Encoded protein: CASSPTGVGELFF.

This clone came up once. This chain joins TRBV2 and TRBJ2-1, with 9 bases identical to TRBD2. The V and J ends lost 4 bases and 1 base, in that order; junction bases with no gene match: 5. Germline V lookup: CDR1 SNHLY, CDR2 FYNNEI. The CDR3 extends over 16 amino acids. The CDR3 DNA follows: TGTGCCAGCAGTGGTAGCGGGGGTTATTCCTACAATGAGCAGTTCTTC. Its protein is CASSGSGGYSYNEQFF.